Listed below are T cell receptor beta chains from one sample, sequenced in a study of cytotoxic CD8 clonotypes in ibrutinib-treated CLL. Profiled with immunoSEQ multiplex PCR; TCRdb holds only in-frame clones, not every one. Among about 140,000 clones, roughly 90% were seen once, and the ten largest hold about a tenth. This sample comprised PBMCs, obtained after 12 months of ibrutinib treatment. Receptor source: a human donor with chronic lymphocytic leukemia. Both conserved end residues are part of each CDR3. A D gene is named only where the DNA matches it firmly. Some rows have no size entry. The others give once, few or many, or a class for an expanded clone.

TGTGCCAGCAGTGGGACAGGGGGCGAGCAGTACTTC	CASSGTGGEQYF	TRBV6-4	TRBJ2-7	12	once	TRBD1
TGTGCCAGCAGACCCGGGCGCGGCAGGCCATATTTT	CASRPGRGRPYF	TRBV27	TRBJ2-3	12	NA	NA
TGTGCCAGCAGTCAAGACAGGGCCCAAAGTGGGGCCAACGTCCTGACTTTC	CASSQDRAQSGANVLTF	TRBV7-9	TRBJ2-6	17	NA	TRBD1
TGTGCCAGCAGCTTAGGAGCGGGAGTCCTCTACGAGCAGTACTTC	CASSLGAGVLYEQYF	TRBV7-2	TRBJ2-7	15	NA	TRBD2
TGTGCCAGCAGCGGACAGGGGACAAGCACCGAGCAGTACTTC	CASSGQGTSTEQYF	TRBV11-3	TRBJ2-7	14	NA	TRBD1
TGTGCCAGCAGCTTAGCAGGTTTAGATACGCAGTATTTT	CASSLAGLDTQYF	TRBV11-3	TRBJ2-3	13	NA	NA
TGTGCCAGTACCAACGTATACACAGGGGTGCAGCCCCAGCATTTT	CASTNVYTGVQPQHF	TRBV19	TRBJ1-5	15	NA	TRBD1
TGTGCCAGCAGTTCGGGACTAGCGGGAGAACCAGATACGCAGTATTTT	CASSSGLAGEPDTQYF	TRBV28	TRBJ2-3	16	NA	TRBD2
TGTGCCAGCAGTTTCTGGGACAGACTATCCTACGAGCAGTACTTC	CASSFWDRLSYEQYF	TRBV27	TRBJ2-7	15	NA	TRBD1
TGTGCCAGCAGCTTCTTGACCCAAGAGGAAAAACTGTTTTTT	CASSFLTQEEKLFF	TRBV7-9	TRBJ1-4	14	once	NA
TGTGCCAGCTCACCGGAAAGGGATAATCAGCCCCAGCATTTT	CASSPERDNQPQHF	TRBV18	TRBJ1-5	14	once	NA
TGTGCCAGCAGCAAAGCGGACGGCAGCTACGAGCAGTACTTC	CASSKADGSYEQYF	TRBV21-1	TRBJ2-7	14	NA	NA
TGCAGCGTTGAAGAAGCCCCGACAGGGGCAGGGGGCTACACCTTC	CSVEEAPTGAGGYTF	TRBV29-1	TRBJ1-2	15	NA	TRBD1
TGTGCCACCAGGACACCCTCGAACACCGGGGAGCTGTTTTTT	CATRTPSNTGELFF	TRBV28	TRBJ2-2	14	NA	NA
TGTGCCAGCAGGGCGGAGCGGGGGGCGGCTCAGTACGAGCAGTACTTC	CASRAERGAAQYEQYF	TRBV9	TRBJ2-7	16	NA	TRBD2
TGCACCAGCAGCCAGGTCCCTAGCGGGAGCGGCGAGCAGTACTTC	CTSSQVPSGSGEQYF	TRBV1	TRBJ2-7	15	NA	NA
TGTGCCAGCAGTTTCCTAGGAGGGGATGGCTACACCTTC	CASSFLGGDGYTF	TRBV28	TRBJ1-2	13	once	NA
TGTGCCAGCAGTCAGGGGATCGATGGCTACACCTTC	CASSQGIDGYTF	TRBV7-9	TRBJ1-2	12	NA	NA
TGCGCCAGCAGCCCGGGATCGCTAGCTAACTATGGCTACACCTTC	CASSPGSLANYGYTF	TRBV5-1	TRBJ1-2	15	NA	NA
TGTGCCAGCAGCGTAGGGGTAGCGGGAGGGCCCAACACAGATACGCAGTATTTT	CASSVGVAGGPNTDTQYF	TRBV9	TRBJ2-3	18	NA	TRBD2
TGTGCCAGCAGCGCAAGGAAGGACACTGAAGCTTTCTTT	CASSARKDTEAFF	TRBV7-3	TRBJ1-1	13	NA	NA
TGTGCCAGCAGCGTAGGGAGAGCTGAGCAGTTCTTC	CASSVGRAEQFF	TRBV9	TRBJ2-1	12	few	NA
TGTGCCAGCAGCTTACCCGCGGACTACCTAATACAAAAAGAGACCCAGTACTTC	CASSLPADYLIQKETQYF	TRBV7-2	TRBJ2-5	18	NA	NA
TGTGCCAGCAGTTACGGGGGCCAAGAGACCCAGTACTTC	CASSYGGQETQYF	TRBV28	TRBJ2-5	13	NA	NA
TGTGCCAGCAGTGGGGGGACTAGTTTGGATACGCAGTATTTT	CASSGGTSLDTQYF	TRBV25-1	TRBJ2-3	14	NA	TRBD2
TGTGCCAGCAGCTTACGGGGGTTAGGCACCGGGGAGCTGTTTTTT	CASSLRGLGTGELFF	TRBV7-3	TRBJ2-2	15	NA	NA
TGTGCCAGCAGTTTTTCAGACGGTACCTACAATGAGCAGTTCTTC	CASSFSDGTYNEQFF	TRBV27	TRBJ2-1	15	once	NA
TGTGCCAGCAGCCCCCGACAGGGGCCGGAGACCCAGTACTTC	CASSPRQGPETQYF	TRBV11-2	TRBJ2-5	14	NA	TRBD1
TGCGCCAGCAGCCAAATGGGAGGTGAAAAACTGTTTTTT	CASSQMGGEKLFF	TRBV4-3	TRBJ1-4	13	NA	NA
TGTGCCAGCAGCTCCGTCGAGGGAAACCAAGAGACCCAGTACTTC	CASSSVEGNQETQYF	TRBV7-6	TRBJ2-5	15	NA	NA
TGTGCCAGCAGTGCCCAGGGGGCTTGGACTGAAGCTTTCTTT	CASSAQGAWTEAFF	TRBV6-5	TRBJ1-1	14	NA	TRBD1
TGCGCCAGCAGCCAAGAACGATTAAGCTCCTACGAGCAGTACTTC	CASSQERLSSYEQYF	TRBV4-3	TRBJ2-7	15	NA	NA
TGTGCCAGCAGCTTCCGGGACTACCTAGGAAATGAGCAGTTCTTC	CASSFRDYLGNEQFF	TRBV7-9	TRBJ2-1	15	NA	TRBD2
TGTGCCAGCAGTCGTCCTGGTACAGATACGCAGTATTTT	CASSRPGTDTQYF	TRBV28	TRBJ2-3	13	NA	NA
TGCGCCAGCAGCTTGGCTTCTTTAGGGTTATCCTACGAGCAGTACTTC	CASSLASLGLSYEQYF	TRBV5-1	TRBJ2-7	16	NA	NA
TGTGCCACTCGGTACGAGCTTCAGAGCCCCGGGGAGCTGTTTTTT	CATRYELQSPGELFF	TRBV10-3	TRBJ2-2	15	NA	NA
TGTGCCAGCAGCGGTTACGAGCAGTACTTC	CASSGYEQYF	TRBV7-9	TRBJ2-7	10	once	NA
TGCAGCGGGGGCAGCCAAGAGACCCAGTACTTC	CSGGSQETQYF	TRBV20-1	TRBJ2-5	11	NA	NA
TGTGCCTGGAGTCATGGGGCGCAAGAAAAACTGTTTTTT	CAWSHGAQEKLFF	TRBV30	TRBJ1-4	13	NA	NA
TGTGCCAGAAGCTTGTTAATCGCAGAACCTTCAACTAATGAAAAACTGTTTTTT	CARSLLIAEPSTNEKLFF	TRBV5-3	TRBJ1-4	18	NA	NA
TGTGCCAGCAGTCCGCGCGGGAGTACCTACGAGCAGTACTTC	CASSPRGSTYEQYF	TRBV27	TRBJ2-7	14	NA	TRBD2
TGTGCCAGCAAATTAATCAACCCGGACGAGCAGTACTTC	CASKLINPDEQYF	TRBV5-8	TRBJ2-7	13	NA	NA
TGTGCCAGCAGCTTAGACAGGGGGCTAGATACGCAGTATTTT	CASSLDRGLDTQYF	TRBV28	TRBJ2-3	14	few	TRBD1
TGCGCCAGCAGCCCTTACGGGGAGAGTAACACCGGGGAGCTGTTTTTT	CASSPYGESNTGELFF	TRBV4-1	TRBJ2-2	16	NA	NA
TGCGCCAGCAGCCAAGATTACAGGGCGCCGACCCAGTACTTC	CASSQDYRAPTQYF	TRBV4-3	TRBJ2-5	14	NA	NA